This entry lists 22 T cell receptor beta chains sequenced from one sample in a study of OX40 agonist ivuxolimab in advanced cancers. Repertoires were generated with immunoSEQ multiplex PCR, while TCRdb's copy carries only in-frame clones and drops some. The sample carries 85,000 or so clones, roughly 85% recorded once. The input for sequencing was CD4+ or CD8+ T cells sorted from blood, taken in a trial of the OX40 agonist ivuxolimab. These receptors were obtained from an adult with an advanced solid tumor such as melanoma, head and neck, liver or kidney cancer.

The chain joins TRBV27 to TRBJ1-2, with D maybe TRBD1 (5 bases). This CDR3 contains 14 residues. The germline gives CDR1 MNHEY, CDR2 SMNVEV (reference sequence). V was pared by 6 bases and J by 2 bases, with 13 bases between. The CDR3 is CASRGETFNYGYTF. The CDR3 DNA sequence: TGTGCCAGCAGGGGGGAGACCTTCAACTATGGCTACACCTTC.

The rearrangement joins TRBV2 to TRBJ1-1, with D unresolved. The germline CDR1 and CDR2 sequences are SNHLY and FYNNEI. V gave up 6 bases and J gave up 3 bases, with 29 bases separating them. The length of the CDR3 is 19 residues. For the CDR3, the DNA is TGTGCCAGCAGGCCTATTTCTTCGACCTACCGGAAATCGGACACTGAAGCTTTCTTT. Protein product: CASRPISSTYRKSDTEAFF.

In regard to this clone: This is likely an artifact of a read error, given a far larger clone one base away. V usage is TRBV5-6 and J usage is TRBJ1-2; 8 nucleotides agree with TRBD1. With V trimmed by 0 bases and J by 1 base, 8 bases remained unmatched. The CDR3 extends over 17 amino acids. Germline V CDR1 and CDR2: SGHDT, YYEEEE. Here the CDR3 reads CASSLEAGGAINYGYTF. For the CDR3, the DNA is TGTGCCAGCAGCTTGGAGGCAGGGGGCGCCATTAACTATGGCTACACCTTC.

The CDR3 protein is CASSDHRLAGGLEDEQYF. The CDR3 DNA reads as TGCGCCAGCAGTGACCATAGACTAGCGGGGGGGCTAGAGGACGAGCAGTACTTC. This sequence joins TRBV10-1 and TRBJ2-7, with TRBD2 identical over 14 bases. Germline CDR1 WNHNN, CDR2 SYGVQD (reference sequence). The CDR3 loop spans 18 amino acids. V lost 3 bases, J lost 5 bases, and 12 bases stayed unmatched.

This clone was seen only once. This chain's CDR3 is CAISESTWGRETQYF. As DNA, the CDR3 is TGTGCCATCAGTGAGTCGACCTGGGGGCGGGAGACCCAGTACTTC. The chain links TRBV10-3 to TRBJ2-5; weak D call: TRBD1 (6 bases). CDR3 size: 15 residues. V dropped 0 bases and J dropped 5 bases, with 13 bases sitting between them. Per germline, CDR1 ENHRY and CDR2 SYGVKD.

In nucleotides, the CDR3 is TGTGCCAGCAGTTTGAGGCAGGGGCAAGTTACGCAGTATTTT. Protein product: CASSLRQGQVTQYF. V and J are TRBV27 and TRBJ2-3, with a possible D match to TRBD1 (6 bases). CDR1 and CDR2 from the germline V gene are MNHEY and SMNVEV (reference sequence). Trimming cost V 3 bases and J 8 bases, with 15 bases left between them. There are 14 residues in the CDR3.

Here the CDR3 DNA reads TGTGCCAGCAGTCCCCTGAAAGGGGTCGGAAACACCATATATTTT. Its protein product is CASSPLKGVGNTIYF. The rearrangement uses TRBV6-5 and TRBJ1-3; D might be TRBD1 (5 bases). Trimming shortened V by 5 bases and J by 4 bases, and 15 bases separated the two germline ends. This CDR3 has 15 residues. Germline V gene sequence: CDR1 MNHEY, CDR2 SVGAGI.

This rearrangement joins TRBV6-1 to TRBJ2-5; D unclear. Germline V lookup: CDR1 MNHNS, CDR2 SASEGT. This CDR3 spans 13 amino acids. Trimming took off 4 bases at V and 4 bases at J, with 10 bases between the two ends. CDR3 protein: CASSGARIETQYF. The CDR3 coding sequence is TGTGCCAGCAGTGGCGCCAGGATAGAGACCCAGTACTTC.

V usage is TRBV5-1 and J usage is TRBJ1-2; TRBD1 is a possible D gene (5 bases). V was clipped by 0 bases and J by 4 bases, with 13 bases between them. The CDR3 contains 15 residues. Germline V CDR1 and CDR2: SGHRS, YFSETQ. The CDR3 nucleotides read TGCGCCAGCAGCTTGGCGGGGCAGGTCGGCTATGGCTACACCTTC. Encoded protein: CASSLAGQVGYGYTF. The variable domain in full, with the rest retrieved from reference TRBV5-1 and TRBJ1-2, is KAGVTQTPRYLIKTRGQQVTLSCSPISGHRSVSWYQQTPGQGLQFLFEYFSETQRNKGNFPGRFSGRQFSNSRSEMNVSTLELGDSALYLCASSLAGQVGYGYTFGSGTRLTVV.

The V and J genes are TRBV28 and TRBJ2-5; unclear D gene. Germline values: CDR1 MDHEN, CDR2 SYDVKM. V gave up 2 bases and J gave up 3 bases, with 1 base separating them. CDR3 size: 11 residues. The CDR3 reads CASSLEETQYF. CDR3 DNA sequence: TGTGCCAGCAGTTTAGAAGAGACCCAGTACTTC.

This chain joins TRBV6-5 and TRBJ2-1; D perhaps matches TRBD1 (6 bases). CDR1 is MNHEY, CDR2 SVGAGI, per germline. V was clipped by 6 bases and J by 1 base, with 13 bases between them. The CDR3 consists of 15 residues. The CDR3 here is CASRKGVRSYNEQFF. The CDR3 DNA follows: TGTGCCAGCAGAAAGGGGGTTAGGTCCTACAATGAGCAGTTCTTC.

The rearrangement joins TRBV9 to TRBJ1-6; D is ambiguous. Germline lookup yields CDR1 SGDLS and CDR2 YYNGEE. The CDR3 extends over 15 amino acids. The V gene lost 3 bases and the J gene lost 6 bases, with 13 bases spanning the gap. CDR3 DNA: TGTGCCAGCAGCGAATACGAGGTCGGTAATTCACCCCTCCACTTT. Translation: CASSEYEVGNSPLHF.

This clone was observed a few times. This sequence joins TRBV10-2 and TRBJ2-3; possibly TRBD1 or TRBD2 for D (6 bases each). The CDR3 sequence is 13 residues long. V lost 3 bases and J 6 bases, leaving 10 bases between the germline ends. Germline V gene data show CDR1 as WSHSY and CDR2 as SAAADI. The CDR3 loop reads CASSDRGVDTQYF. Written as DNA, the CDR3 is TGCGCCAGCAGTGATAGGGGGGTGGATACGCAGTATTTT.

This clone appeared a single time. The V gene is TRBV15, the J gene TRBJ2-5, with 10 bases matching TRBD1. Germline CDR1 and CDR2: LNHNV and YYDKDF (reference sequence). With V trimmed by 4 bases and J by 3 bases, 5 bases remained unmatched. This CDR3 contains 15 residues. CDR3 amino acids: CATSTPGQGKETQYF. DNA of the CDR3: TGTGCCACCAGCACGCCGGGACAGGGGAAAGAGACCCAGTACTTC.

The V call is TRBV7-2, the J call TRBJ1-5, with a possible D match to TRBD1 (5 bases). CDR3 length equals 14 residues. Germline V gene sequence: CDR1 SGHTA, CDR2 FQGNSA. V lost 4 bases to trimming and J lost 4 bases, with 11 bases between them. CDR3 sequence (DNA): TGTGCCAGCAGCTCCAGGGTGTCAAATCAGCCCCAGCATTTT. Residues: CASSSRVSNQPQHF. Full variable domain (rest looked up from reference TRBV7-2 and TRBJ1-5): GAGVSQSPSNKVTEKGKDVELRCDPISGHTALYWYRQSLGQGLEFLIYFQGNSAPDKSGLPSDRFSAERTGGSVSTLTIQRTQQEDSAVYLCASSSRVSNQPQHFGDGTRLSIL.

The genes are TRBV30 and TRBJ1-2, with 8 bases matching TRBD1. Germline V CDR1 and CDR2: GTSNPN, SVGIG (reference sequence). This CDR3 comprises 14 residues. V shed 8 bases, J shed 5 bases, and the junction held 13 bases outside the gene matches. CDR3 DNA sequence: TGTGCCCGGGGAGAGGGGACAGGTCCTTATGGCTACACCTTC. Translated: CARGEGTGPYGYTF.

V and J are TRBV9 and TRBJ1-3; D unclear. From germline, CDR1 is SGDLS and CDR2 YYNGEE. The CDR3 loop spans 14 amino acids. The ends were cut back, 3 bases at V and 0 bases at J, with 7 bases in the middle. The CDR3 sequence is CASSGRSSGNTIYF. The CDR3 DNA reads as TGTGCCAGCAGCGGACGGAGCTCTGGAAACACCATATATTTT.

A remark on this clone: The identical CDR3 is also encoded by other nucleotide sequences in the sample. V gene TRBV7-2 combines with J gene TRBJ2-3; D remains unclear. Trimming removed 1 base at V and 2 bases at J, with 10 bases between. This CDR3 has 15 amino acids. Germline CDR1 is SGHTA and CDR2 is FQGNSA. CDR3 residues: CASSLGGDFTDTQYF. CDR3 coding DNA: TGTGCCAGCAGCTTAGGTGGAGACTTCACAGATACGCAGTATTTT.

The J gene is TRBJ2-2, the V gene TRBV6-1, with 11 nucleotides matching TRBD1. There are 15 residues in the CDR3. Germline V gene data show CDR1 as MNHNS and CDR2 as SASEGT. V lost 7 bases, J lost 3 bases, and 4 bases stayed unmatched. The CDR3 DNA reads as TGTGCCAGCAACCGGGACAGGGGGGACACCGGGGAGCTGTTTTTT. Translating it yields CASNRDRGDTGELFF.

V and J are TRBV11-2 and TRBJ2-7, with TRBD1 identical over 7 bases. V gave up 5 bases and J gave up 4 bases; unmatched junction bases: 11. CDR3 length equals 15 residues. CDR1 and CDR2 from the germline V gene are SGHAT and FQNNGV. The CDR3 sequence is CASSLDRPAVYEQYF. The CDR3 DNA follows: TGTGCCAGCAGCCTGGACAGGCCCGCGGTGTACGAGCAGTACTTC.

This clone was seen more than once but under ten times. V and J are TRBV5-6 and TRBJ2-2, with 9 bases that match TRBD2. CDR3 length: 16 residues. V lost 2 bases to trimming and J lost 5 bases; unmatched junction nucleotides: 7. Germline CDR1 reads SGHDT; CDR2 reads YYEEEE. The CDR3 loop is CASSFPLAGATGELFF. The DNA for the CDR3 is TGTGCCAGCAGCTTTCCGTTAGCGGGGGCAACCGGGGAGCTGTTTTTT.

This rearrangement joins TRBV6-5 to TRBJ2-1; 8 positions agree with TRBD1. Germline trimming cut 10 bases from V and 9 bases from J; bases unmatched to any gene: 5. There are 11 residues in the CDR3. Germline V gives CDR1 MNHEY, CDR2 SVGAGI. In nucleotides, the CDR3 is TGTGCCACCTACAGGGGGAGTGAGCAGTTCTTC. As protein: CATYRGSEQFF.